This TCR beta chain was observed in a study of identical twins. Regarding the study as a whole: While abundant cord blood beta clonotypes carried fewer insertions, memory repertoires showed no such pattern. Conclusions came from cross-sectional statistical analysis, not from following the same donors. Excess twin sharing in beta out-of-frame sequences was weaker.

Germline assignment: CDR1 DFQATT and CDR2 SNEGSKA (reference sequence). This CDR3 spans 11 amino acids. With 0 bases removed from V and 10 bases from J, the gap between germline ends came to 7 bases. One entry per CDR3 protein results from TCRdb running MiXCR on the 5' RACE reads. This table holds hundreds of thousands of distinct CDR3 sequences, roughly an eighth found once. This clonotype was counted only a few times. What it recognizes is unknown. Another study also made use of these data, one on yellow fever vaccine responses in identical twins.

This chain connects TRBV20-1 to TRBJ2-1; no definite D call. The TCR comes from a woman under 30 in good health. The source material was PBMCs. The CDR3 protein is CSARENREQFF. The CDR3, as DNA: TGCAGTGCTAGAGAAAACCGGGAGCAGTTCTTC.